This note documents a single T cell receptor beta chain sequence. Its matching antigen is unknown. The data were obtained in a study of identical twins. General study findings and limits: In zero-insertion analyses, partial confounding could arise from invariant MAIT and iNKT cells.

TCRdb ran MiXCR on the 5' RACE reads and lists one entry per CDR3 protein. The repertoire holds approximately 690,000 distinct CDR3 sequences, with around 6.1% as singletons. The CDR3 is 17 amino acids. Per the germline V gene, CDR1 is LGHNA and CDR2 is YNFKEQ. V lost 4 bases, J lost 2 bases, and 9 bases stayed unmatched. Material for sequencing was naive T cells sorted from blood. The TCR originated in a man younger than 30 in good health. V usage is TRBV4-2 and J usage is TRBJ2-5, with 11 nucleotides matching TRBD2. CDR3 DNA: TGTGCCAGCAGCCGCAAGGGGACTAGCGGTAATCAAGAGACCCAGTACTTC. This sequence encodes CASSRKGTSGNQETQYF.